The sequence of this TCR beta chain was determined in a study of T-cell memory formation after mild COVID-19. Germline-derived CDR1 and CDR2 are GTSNPN and SVGIG (reference sequence). This CDR3 region has 13 residues. V trimming: 2 bases; J trimming: 5 bases; junction bases outside the gene matches: 5. TCRdb recomputed calls from the 5' RACE reads with MiXCR, one row per CDR3 protein. The sample holds some 57,000 distinct CDR3 sequences; approximately 12% are singletons and the top ten take roughly a quarter. This TCR derives from a man aged 18 to 29 who had mild COVID-19 (a few samples of this study predate the infection). Cell type and time point are not known. Sample: PBMCs or a T cell subset sorted from them (not recorded which). The chain is built from TRBV30 and TRBJ1-1, with TRBD1 matching over 7 bases. CDR3 coding DNA: TGTGCCTGGAGTAAGGCCAGGGGGACTGAAGCTTTCTTT. Its protein is CAWSKARGTEAFF.